The entry below gives a single T cell receptor beta chain sequence along with its context. What it recognizes is unknown. CDR1 is MNHNY and CDR2 is SVGAGI in the germline V gene (reference sequence). The CDR3 consists of 12 residues. Trimming cost V 6 bases and J 18 bases, with 18 bases left between them. The repertoire was sequenced with immunoSEQ multiplex PCR; TCRdb's copy has only in-frame clones and lacks some. Altogether 15,000 to 20,000 clones are present, around 70% being singletons, with the ten largest covering 5.3%. The data originate from a study of somatic mutations in cytotoxic T cells in rheumatoid arthritis. Study-wide findings and caveats: Of 50 to 75 patients, 8 or 9 had a largest CD8+ clone that exceeded 20% of CD8+ cells.

The rearrangement links TRBV6-6 to TRBJ1-6; D not resolved. This TCR derives from a man between 60 and 75 years old in good health. The material sequenced was CD8+ T cells sorted from blood. The CDR3 loop reads CASRPPGFSAHF. CDR3 coding DNA: TGTGCCAGCAGACCACCGGGATTTTCGGCCCACTTT.